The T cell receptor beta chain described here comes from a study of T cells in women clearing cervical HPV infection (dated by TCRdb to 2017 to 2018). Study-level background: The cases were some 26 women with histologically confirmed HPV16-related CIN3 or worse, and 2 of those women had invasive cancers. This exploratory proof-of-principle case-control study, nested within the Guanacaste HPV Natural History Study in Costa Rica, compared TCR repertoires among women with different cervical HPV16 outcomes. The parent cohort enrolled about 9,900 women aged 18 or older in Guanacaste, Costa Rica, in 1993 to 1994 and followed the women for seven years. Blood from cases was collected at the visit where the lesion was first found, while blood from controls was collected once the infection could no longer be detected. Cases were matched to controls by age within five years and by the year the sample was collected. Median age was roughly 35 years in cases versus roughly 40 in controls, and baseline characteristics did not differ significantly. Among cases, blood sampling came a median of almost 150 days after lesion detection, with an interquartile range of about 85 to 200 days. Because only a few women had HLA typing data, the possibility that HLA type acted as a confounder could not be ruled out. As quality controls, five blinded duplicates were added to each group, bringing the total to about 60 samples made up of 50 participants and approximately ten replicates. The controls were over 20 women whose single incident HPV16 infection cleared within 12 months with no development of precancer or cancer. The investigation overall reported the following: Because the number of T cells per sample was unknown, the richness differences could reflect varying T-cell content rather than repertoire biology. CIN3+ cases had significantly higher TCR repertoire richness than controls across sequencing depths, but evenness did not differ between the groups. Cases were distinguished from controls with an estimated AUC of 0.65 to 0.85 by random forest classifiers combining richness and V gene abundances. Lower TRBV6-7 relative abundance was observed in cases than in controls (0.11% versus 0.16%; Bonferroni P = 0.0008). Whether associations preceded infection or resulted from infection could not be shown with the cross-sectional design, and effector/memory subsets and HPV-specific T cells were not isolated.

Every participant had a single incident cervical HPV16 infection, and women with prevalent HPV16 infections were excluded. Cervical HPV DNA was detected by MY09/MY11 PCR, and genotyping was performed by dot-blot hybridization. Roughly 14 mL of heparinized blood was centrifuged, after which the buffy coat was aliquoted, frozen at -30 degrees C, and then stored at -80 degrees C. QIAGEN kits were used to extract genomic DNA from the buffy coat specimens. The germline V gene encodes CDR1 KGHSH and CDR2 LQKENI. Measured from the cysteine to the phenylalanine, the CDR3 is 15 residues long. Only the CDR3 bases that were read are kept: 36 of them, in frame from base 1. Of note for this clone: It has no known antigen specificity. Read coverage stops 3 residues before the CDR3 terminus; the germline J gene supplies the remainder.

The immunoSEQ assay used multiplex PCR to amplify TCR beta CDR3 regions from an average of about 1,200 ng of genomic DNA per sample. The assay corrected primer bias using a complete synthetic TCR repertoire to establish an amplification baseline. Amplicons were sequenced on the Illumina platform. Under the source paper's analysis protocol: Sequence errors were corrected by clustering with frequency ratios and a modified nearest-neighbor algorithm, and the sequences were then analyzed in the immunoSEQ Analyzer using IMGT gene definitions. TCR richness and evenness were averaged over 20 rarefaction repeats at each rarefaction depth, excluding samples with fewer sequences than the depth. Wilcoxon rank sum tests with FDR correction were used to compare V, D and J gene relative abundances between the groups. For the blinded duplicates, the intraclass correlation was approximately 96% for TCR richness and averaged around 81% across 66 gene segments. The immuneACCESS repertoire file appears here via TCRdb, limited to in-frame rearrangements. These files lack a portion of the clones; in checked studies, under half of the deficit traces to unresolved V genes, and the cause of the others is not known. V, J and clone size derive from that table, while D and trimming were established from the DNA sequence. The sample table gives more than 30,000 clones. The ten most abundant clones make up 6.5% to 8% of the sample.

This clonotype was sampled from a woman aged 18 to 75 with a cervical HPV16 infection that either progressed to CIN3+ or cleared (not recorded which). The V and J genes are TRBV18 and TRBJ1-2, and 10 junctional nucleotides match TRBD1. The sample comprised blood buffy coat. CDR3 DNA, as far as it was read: TGTGCCAGCTCACCGGGACAGGGGTTGATAAATGAC. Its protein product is CASSPGQGLIND. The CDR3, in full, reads CASSPGQGLINDYTF.